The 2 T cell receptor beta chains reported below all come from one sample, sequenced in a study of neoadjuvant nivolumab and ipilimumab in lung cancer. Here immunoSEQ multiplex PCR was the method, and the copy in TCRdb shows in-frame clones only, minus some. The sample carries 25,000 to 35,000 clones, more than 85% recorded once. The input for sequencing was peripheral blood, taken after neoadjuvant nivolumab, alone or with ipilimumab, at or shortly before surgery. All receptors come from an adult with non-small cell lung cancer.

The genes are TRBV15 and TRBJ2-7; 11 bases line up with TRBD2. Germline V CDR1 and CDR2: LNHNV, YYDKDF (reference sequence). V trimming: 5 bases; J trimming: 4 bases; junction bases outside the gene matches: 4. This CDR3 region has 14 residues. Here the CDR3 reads CATSSLAGGYEQYF. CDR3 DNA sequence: TGTGCCACCAGCTCTCTAGCGGGGGGATACGAGCAGTACTTC.

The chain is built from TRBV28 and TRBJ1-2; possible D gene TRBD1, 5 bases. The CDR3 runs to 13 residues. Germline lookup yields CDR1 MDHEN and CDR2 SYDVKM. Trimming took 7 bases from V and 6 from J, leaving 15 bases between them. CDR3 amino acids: CASNPVWGDGYTF. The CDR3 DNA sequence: TGTGCCAGCAACCCGGTCTGGGGGGATGGCTACACCTTC.